Sequencing of this TCR beta chain was carried out in a study of blood T cell repertoires in COVID-19. Study overall: Sites across the United States, Italy and Spain contributed samples from acute and convalescent COVID-19. Sources were T cells, B-cell-depleted T cells, or PBMCs; the material itself was cDNA or gDNA.

This clone was seen more than once but under ten times. Original methodology: Using reference gene primer amplification, nucleated cell counts were estimated. TCRdb's table, derived via immunoSEQ multiplex PCR, lists solely in-frame clones and lacks some. The DNA was the basis for D and trimming; V, J and clone size are from that table. Of 70,000 or so clones in the sample, around 90% were seen once. V lost 0 bases, J lost 5 bases, and 4 bases stayed unmatched. The CDR3 contains 16 residues. From germline, CDR1 is MDHEN and CDR2 SYDVKM. The source of this sequence is an elderly woman with acute or convalescent COVID-19. The sequenced sample was peripheral blood. The rearrangement uses TRBV28 and TRBJ2-4; 10 bases are shared with TRBD2. CDR3 sequence: CASSLWGGLAENIQYF. The CDR3 DNA reads as TGTGCCAGCAGTTTATGGGGCGGACTAGCGGAAAACATTCAGTACTTC.